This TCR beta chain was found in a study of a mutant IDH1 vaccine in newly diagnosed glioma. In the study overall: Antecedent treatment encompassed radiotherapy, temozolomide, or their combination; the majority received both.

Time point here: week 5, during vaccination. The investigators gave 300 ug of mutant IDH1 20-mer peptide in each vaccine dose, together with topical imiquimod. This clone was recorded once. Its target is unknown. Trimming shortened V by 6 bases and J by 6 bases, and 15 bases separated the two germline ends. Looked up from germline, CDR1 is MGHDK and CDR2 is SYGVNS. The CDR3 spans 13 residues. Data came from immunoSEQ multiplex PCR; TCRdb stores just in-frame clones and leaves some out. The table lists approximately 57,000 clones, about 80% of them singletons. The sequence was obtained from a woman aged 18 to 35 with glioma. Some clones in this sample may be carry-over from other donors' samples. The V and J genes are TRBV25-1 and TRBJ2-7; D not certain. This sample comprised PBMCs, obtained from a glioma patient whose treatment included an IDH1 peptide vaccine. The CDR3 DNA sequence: TGTGCCAGCAGAAGTCTTGGGCCGGCCGAGCAGTACTTC. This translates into CASRSLGPAEQYF.